One and the same sample provided the 15 T cell receptor beta chains below, sequenced in a study of blood T cells in healthy people across ages. With a J-beta primer mix and a sample-barcoded 5' primer, a second PCR ran about 7 to 11 cycles. In TCRdb, the 5' RACE reads were re-called with MiXCR into one record per CDR3 protein. The table lists approximately 1.5 million distinct CDR3 sequences, approximately 42% of them singletons, with approximately 4.1% in the top ten. The material sequenced was blood. The origin of the receptors is a woman between 18 and 29 years old in good health.

This rearrangement joins TRBV29-1 to TRBJ2-1, with 7 positions matching TRBD2. The V gene end was trimmed by 5 bases and the J gene end by 9 bases; junction bases not matched to a gene: 7. Germline CDR1 reads SQVTM; CDR2 reads ANQGSEA. The CDR3 loop spans 12 amino acids. CDR3 nucleotide sequence: TGCAGCGTTTTGGTGGGAGGGTTTGAGCAGTTCTTC. Protein product: CSVLVGGFEQFF.

The chain joins TRBV25-1 to TRBJ2-5; TRBD1 might be the D (6 bases). CDR1 MGHDK and CDR2 SYGVNS come from the germline V gene. This CDR3 is built from 12 residues. The V end lost 9 bases, the J end lost 5 bases, and 13 bases lay between the germline ends. CDR3 bases: TGTGCCAGTCACAGGGTCTTTGAGACCCAGTACTTC. Its protein product is CASHRVFETQYF.

The chain uses TRBV9 and TRBJ2-7; D possibly corresponds to TRBD2 (5 bases). The CDR3 consists of 15 residues. CDR1 and CDR2 (germline): SGDLS, YYNGEE. Trimming removed 3 bases from V and 7 bases from J, with 20 bases in between. Here the CDR3 reads CASSGEGDSYNEQYF. The DNA of the CDR3 is TGTGCCAGCAGCGGCGAGGGAGACTCCTACAATGAGCAGTACTTC.

This chain joins TRBV5-1 and TRBJ2-1; possibly TRBD1 for D (5 bases). Looked up from germline, CDR1 is SGHRS and CDR2 is YFSETQ. This CDR3 is built from 14 residues. V lost 6 bases to trimming and J lost 1 base, with 11 bases between them. CDR3 coding DNA: TGCGCCAGCAACCGACAGTCTTCCTACAATGAGCAGTTCTTC. This translates into CASNRQSSYNEQFF.

This clonotype came up many times. The rearrangement joins TRBV2 to TRBJ2-3; D is undetermined. CDR3 length: 12 amino acids. V was cut by 7 bases and J by 3 bases, with 8 bases left in between. Looked up from germline, CDR1 is SNHLY and CDR2 is FYNNEI. This CDR3 reads CASNVGTDTQYF. Here the CDR3 DNA reads TGTGCCAGCAATGTGGGGACAGATACGCAGTATTTT.

The chain has TRBV29-1 and TRBJ1-1; D unclear. CDR1 SQVTM and CDR2 ANQGSEA come from the germline V gene. CDR3 length: 13 residues. Trimming left V 3 bases short and J 5 bases short, with 13 bases between. The DNA of the CDR3 is TGCAGCGTTGAGATATCCCTAGGGACTGAAGCTTTCTTT. Its protein is CSVEISLGTEAFF.

Comment on this clonotype: Possible read error: a much larger clone is one base away. The DNA for the CDR3 is TGCGCCGGCAGCGCCGAGACCACAGATACGCAGTATTTT. Translating gives CAGSAETTDTQYF. J is TRBJ2-3 and V is TRBV5-1; no clear D gene. This CDR3 contains 13 residues. Germline V gives CDR1 SGHRS, CDR2 YFSETQ.

This clonotype has only one observation. V is TRBV2 and J is TRBJ2-7; D is ambiguous. The CDR3 extends over 13 amino acids. Germline V gene sequence: CDR1 SNHLY, CDR2 FYNNEI. V was cut by 2 bases and J by 12 bases, with 17 bases left in between. In nucleotides, the CDR3 is TGTGCCAGCAGTGAATTCCCCGACCTTTCCTGGTACTTC. Translation gives CASSEFPDLSWYF.

The chain couples TRBV3-1 to TRBJ2-3; tentatively, D is TRBD1 or TRBD2 (5 bases each). Deletions cut 0 bases from V and 4 bases from J, with 11 bases between. The CDR3 runs to 15 residues. Germline CDR1 LGHDT, CDR2 YNNKEL (reference sequence). CDR3 sequence (DNA): TGTGCCAGCAGCCAAGAGACGGGGCCGGCAGATACGCAGTATTTT. Protein: CASSQETGPADTQYF.

This sequence joins TRBV20-1 and TRBJ2-3, with 7 bases fitting TRBD2. Germline lookup yields CDR1 DFQATT and CDR2 SNEGSKA (reference sequence). The CDR3 sequence is 15 residues long. V trimming: 3 bases; J trimming: 7 bases; junction bases outside the gene matches: 13. The CDR3 DNA sequence: TGCAGTGCTAGGAACAGCGGGACGCGGATGAATACGCAGTATTTT. It is translated as CSARNSGTRMNTQYF.

This clonotype occurred once. The junction shows a germline mismatch at one end, possibly a read error. The chain couples TRBV4-3 to TRBJ1-6; a weak D match, TRBD1 (6 bases). This CDR3 spans 16 amino acids. Per the germline V gene, CDR1 is LGHNA and CDR2 is YSLEER. CDR3 protein: CASSQERGGDKSPLHF. The CDR3 nucleotides are TGCGCCAGCAGCCAAGAAAGGGGGGGAGATAAGTCACCCCTCCACTTT.

The chain uses TRBV27 and TRBJ2-3; no reliable D call. V lost 5 bases, J lost 4 bases, and 16 bases lay in between. Per the germline V gene, CDR1 is MNHEY and CDR2 is SMNVEV (reference sequence). This CDR3 comprises 15 residues. The DNA for the CDR3 is TGTGCCAGCAGTCCTCTGGGATCCGGCCCAGATACGCAGTATTTT. It yields the protein CASSPLGSGPDTQYF.

This clonotype was detected a few times. This chain joins TRBV4-3 and TRBJ2-2; D gene ambiguous. This CDR3 is 15 amino acids long. Per the germline V gene, CDR1 is LGHNA and CDR2 is YSLEER. Trimming took 1 base from V and 3 from J, leaving 9 bases between them. In nucleotides, the CDR3 is TGCGCCAGCAGCCAAGTCGGGTATTACACCGGGGAGCTGTTTTTT. Translating gives CASSQVGYYTGELFF.

This clonotype was observed many times. The chain couples TRBV9 to TRBJ2-1; TRBD1 or TRBD2 may be the D gene (5 bases each). V was trimmed by 4 bases and J by 4 bases, leaving 12 bases between them. The CDR3 has 14 amino acids. Germline V lookup: CDR1 SGDLS, CDR2 YYNGEE. The CDR3 loop is CASSTGTAYNEQFF. Written as DNA, the CDR3 is TGTGCCAGCAGCACCGGGACGGCTTACAATGAGCAGTTCTTC.

The V call is TRBV7-2, the J call TRBJ1-6; unclear D gene. CDR1 SGHTA and CDR2 FQGNSA come from the germline V gene. V dropped 1 base and J dropped 7 bases, with 11 bases sitting between them. This CDR3 has 15 amino acids. CDR3 nucleotide sequence: TGTGCCAGCAGCTTAGGCGTGGGGAGCAATTCACCCCTCCACTTT. This gives the protein CASSLGVGSNSPLHF.